The TCR beta chain described here comes from a study of shared clonotypes between healthy human individuals. Study results and caveats: The researchers took only blood, and tissue repertoires probably look different. Owing to a small donor count, the genetic and exposure-history diversity represented was limited.

The germline gives CDR1 MNHEY, CDR2 SVGAGI. The germline V and J ends were trimmed by 4 bases and 6 bases, with 13 bases remaining between them. The CDR3 runs to 13 residues. The healthy adult donors were HIV-negative and reported no recent acute infections or vaccinations. Comments on this clone: What it binds is not known.

TCRdb's table, derived via immunoSEQ multiplex PCR, lists solely in-frame clones and lacks some. This sample has approximately 1.4 million clones, with approximately 98% found just once. The rearrangement uses TRBV6-5 and TRBJ2-7, with D uncertain. Sample: naive CD4+ T cells sorted from blood. Stated subset: CD45RA+ positively selected. This clonotype originated in a man aged 30 to 39 in good health. DNA of the CDR3: TGTGCCAGCAGTTCCGGCAGCCGAACCGAGCAGTACTTC. Residues: CASSSGSRTEQYF.